The clone carrying this T cell receptor beta chain has just one count. Its antigen is undetermined. CDR1 and CDR2 from the germline V gene are SGHAT and FQNNGV. The CDR3 covers 15 residues. V lost 2 bases and J 0 bases, leaving 11 bases between the germline ends. These data are taken from a study of T cells in localized non-small cell lung cancer. Study outcomes and limitations: Uninvolved adjacent lung showed the highest T cell clonality, exceeding tumor. Blood T cell density predicted longer survival; adjacent-lung clonality, shorter. Appearances in adjacent lung were noted for a median roughly 58 of the top 100 tumor clones. Heterogeneity remains possible because sequencing was limited to only one tumor region.

Libraries were prepared by immunoSEQ multiplex PCR; TCRdb keeps only in-frame clonotypes and omits some of them. This repertoire shows fewer than 35,000 clones, almost 90% found once; its top ten account for roughly 4%. The clonotype comes from a man aged 40 to 69 with stage I lung adenocarcinoma. The sequencing here drew on peripheral blood, taken before any cancer treatment. The gene calls are TRBV11-2 and TRBJ2-7; no firm D call. The CDR3 DNA is TGTGCCAGCAGCTTAAGTGTAATCAGCTCCTACGAGCAGTACTTC. This sequence encodes CASSLSVISSYEQYF. Looking up the rest from reference TRBV11-2 and TRBJ2-7 gives the full variable domain: EAGVAQSPRYKIIEKRQSVAFWCNPISGHATLYWYQQILGQGPKLLIQFQNNGVVDDSQLPKDRFSAERLKGVDSTLKIQPAKLEDSAVYLCASSLSVISSYEQYFGPGTRLTVT.